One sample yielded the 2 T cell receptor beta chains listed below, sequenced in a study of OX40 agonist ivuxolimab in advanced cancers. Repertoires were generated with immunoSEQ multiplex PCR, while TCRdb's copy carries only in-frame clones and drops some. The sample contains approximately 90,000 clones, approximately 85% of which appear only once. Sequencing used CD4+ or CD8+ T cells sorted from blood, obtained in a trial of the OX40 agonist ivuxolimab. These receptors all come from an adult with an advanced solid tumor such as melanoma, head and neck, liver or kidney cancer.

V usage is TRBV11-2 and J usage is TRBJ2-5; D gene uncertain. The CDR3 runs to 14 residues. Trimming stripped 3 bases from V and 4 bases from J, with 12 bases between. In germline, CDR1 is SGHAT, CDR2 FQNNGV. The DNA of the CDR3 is TGTGCCAGCAGCTTGGGTTCCCGGAGAGAGACCCAGTACTTC. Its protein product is CASSLGSRRETQYF. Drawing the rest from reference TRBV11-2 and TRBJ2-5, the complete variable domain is EAGVAQSPRYKIIEKRQSVAFWCNPISGHATLYWYQQILGQGPKLLIQFQNNGVVDDSQLPKDRFSAERLKGVDSTLKIQPAKLEDSAVYLCASSLGSRRETQYFGPGTRLLVL.

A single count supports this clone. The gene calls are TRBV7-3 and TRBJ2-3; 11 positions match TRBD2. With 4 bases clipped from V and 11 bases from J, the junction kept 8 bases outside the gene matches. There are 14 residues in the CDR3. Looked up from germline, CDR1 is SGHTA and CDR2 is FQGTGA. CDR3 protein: CASSSTSGSAWQYF. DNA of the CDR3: TGTGCCAGCAGCTCAACTAGCGGGAGCGCATGGCAGTATTTT. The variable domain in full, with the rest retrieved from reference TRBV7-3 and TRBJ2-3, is GAGVSQTPSNKVTEKGKYVELRCDPISGHTALYWYRQSLGQGPEFLIYFQGTGAADDSGLPNDRFFAVRPEGSVSTLKIQRTERGDSAVYLCASSSTSGSAWQYFGPGTRLTVL.